The 30 T cell receptor beta chains reported below all come from one sample, sequenced in a study of blood T cell repertoires in COVID-19. Clones were read by immunoSEQ multiplex PCR, and TCRdb kept only the in-frame ones, dropping some. The sample includes about 54,000 clones, 88% seen only once; the top ten take approximately 3.5%. Sequencing was carried out using peripheral blood. The receptors shown here come from a human donor in a cohort sampled during active COVID-19.

The CDR3 region is CASSEGTSGTDTQYF. The CDR3 bases are TGTGCCAGCAGCGAGGGGACTAGCGGGACAGATACGCAGTATTTT. The V gene is TRBV7-6, the J gene TRBJ2-3, with TRBD2 matching 12 bases. Germline values: CDR1 SGHVS, CDR2 FNYEAQ. This CDR3 is 15 amino acids long. V lost 5 bases and J lost 3; bases outside the gene matches: 3.

This clone was seen just once. The chain is built from TRBV10-3 and TRBJ2-3, with D uncertain. CDR1 is ENHRY and CDR2 is SYGVKD in the germline V gene. V was shortened by 3 bases and J by 0 bases, with 10 bases between the two germline ends. This CDR3 comprises 15 residues. The CDR3 nucleotides read TGTGCCATCAGTGAAGGTAGCTATAGCACAGATACGCAGTATTTT. This translates into CAISEGSYSTDTQYF.

The chain recombines TRBV4-2 with TRBJ2-5; TRBD2 is a possible D gene (5 bases). Germline V gives CDR1 LGHNA, CDR2 YNFKEQ. This CDR3 is 15 amino acids long. Deletions cut 0 bases from V and 0 bases from J, with 8 bases between. This CDR3 is CASSQDTGYQETQYF. CDR3 sequence (DNA): TGTGCCAGCAGCCAAGATACGGGGTACCAAGAGACCCAGTACTTC.

There are a few counts of this clone. This chain uses TRBV5-8 with TRBJ1-6; TRBD1 is a possible D gene (6 bases). V lost 0 bases to trimming and J lost 11 bases, with 15 bases between them. The CDR3 covers 15 residues. CDR1 is SGHTS, CDR2 YDEGEE, per germline. In DNA, the CDR3 is TGTGCCAGCAGCTTGGTGGACAGATCCACTACACCCCTCCACTTT. This translates into CASSLVDRSTTPLHF.

The count of this clone is one. V gene TRBV30 combines with J gene TRBJ1-2; D is undetermined. Per the germline V gene, CDR1 is GTSNPN and CDR2 is SVGIG (reference sequence). The CDR3 has 12 amino acids. V lost 1 base and J 1 base, leaving 4 bases between the germline ends. The CDR3 loop is CAWSDGNYGYTF. As DNA, the CDR3 is TGTGCCTGGAGTGACGGTAACTATGGCTACACCTTC.

This chain uses TRBV5-1 with TRBJ1-5; 7 bases are a match to TRBD1. Germline trimming cut 0 bases from V and 2 bases from J; bases unmatched to any gene: 2. CDR1 and CDR2 (germline): SGHRS, YFSETQ. The CDR3 loop spans 15 amino acids. CDR3 amino acids: CASSLGQGGNQPQHF. As DNA, the CDR3 is TGCGCCAGCAGCTTGGGGCAGGGGGGCAATCAGCCCCAGCATTTT.

DNA for the CDR3: TGCAGCGTCCGCCAGGGTGGCGGAAACACCATATATTTT. Translation: CSVRQGGGNTIYF. The chain employs TRBV29-1 and TRBJ1-3; maybe TRBD1 (5 bases). The ends were cut back, 6 bases at V and 4 bases at J, with 13 bases in the middle. CDR1 SQVTM and CDR2 ANQGSEA come from the germline V gene. This CDR3 has 13 residues.

The chain has TRBV5-1 and TRBJ1-2; D is perhaps TRBD1 (6 bases). The germline V and J ends were trimmed by 3 bases and 4 bases, with 16 bases remaining between them. CDR3 size: 15 residues. Germline V gene lookup returns CDR1 SGHRS and CDR2 YFSETQ. Here the CDR3 DNA reads TGCGCCAGCAGCTGGGGGCCGGACGGCCGCTATGGCTACACCTTC. Its protein product is CASSWGPDGRYGYTF.

The rearrangement joins TRBV10-2 to TRBJ2-7, with D possibly matching TRBD1 (5 bases). The CDR3 runs 13 residues. Germline CDR1 reads WSHSY; CDR2 reads SAAADI. The V end was cut by 5 bases, the J end by 2 bases, with 10 bases between. The CDR3 loop is CASSTAGTYEQYF. The CDR3 DNA is TGCGCCAGCAGTACGGCAGGGACCTACGAGCAGTACTTC.

This clone showed up just once. The chain combines TRBV27 with TRBJ1-5, with 7 bases aligning to TRBD1. Losses at the gene ends were 5 bases for V and 0 bases for J; bases not matched to a gene: 13. Germline-derived CDR1 and CDR2 are MNHEY and SMNVEV (reference sequence). The CDR3 is 18 amino acids. The CDR3 loop reads CASSPILRGEYSNQPQHF. The CDR3 DNA is TGTGCCAGCAGTCCAATTCTCAGGGGGGAATATAGCAATCAGCCCCAGCATTTT.

V and J are TRBV19 and TRBJ2-1, with D hard to call. The CDR3 loop spans 13 amino acids. The germline gives CDR1 LNHDA, CDR2 SQIVND (reference sequence). The V and J ends lost 3 bases and 4 bases respectively, with 7 bases between them. CDR3 nucleotide sequence: TGTGCCAGTAGTATTATCCAGTACAATGAGCAGTTCTTC. Protein product: CASSIIQYNEQFF.

The chain uses TRBV15 and TRBJ1-2, with 9 bases that match TRBD1. V shed 0 bases, J shed 8 bases, and the junction held 4 bases outside the gene matches. Per the germline V gene, CDR1 is LNHNV and CDR2 is YYDKDF (reference sequence). The CDR3 runs 14 residues. CDR3 nucleotides: TGTGCCACCAGCAGAGAAGGGACAGGGCGGGGCTACACCTTC. Protein sequence: CATSREGTGRGYTF. Together with reference TRBV15 and TRBJ1-2, the CDR3 gives the full variable domain: DAMVIQNPRYQVTQFGKPVTLSCSQTLNHNVMYWYQQKSSQAPKLLFHYYDKDFNNEADTPDNFQSRRPNTSFCFLDIRSPGLGDTAMYLCATSREGTGRGYTFGSGTRLTVV.

The chain carries TRBV7-2 and TRBJ1-2; D remains unclear. Trimming left V 4 bases short and J 7 bases short, with 13 bases between. The CDR3 runs 13 residues. Germline CDR1 SGHTA, CDR2 FQGNSA. CDR3 coding DNA: TGTGCCAGCAGCTCCCGGGTCGACCTTGGCTACACCTTC. This sequence encodes CASSSRVDLGYTF.

The chain links TRBV19 to TRBJ2-5; D gene unclear. This CDR3 region has 14 residues. From germline, CDR1 is LNHDA and CDR2 SQIVND (reference sequence). Trimming pared 1 base from V and 5 bases from J, leaving 11 bases between. CDR3 loop: CASSIGRLTETQYF. CDR3 coding DNA: TGTGCCAGTAGTATAGGCAGGCTTACGGAGACCCAGTACTTC.

The gene calls are TRBV10-1 and TRBJ2-3; 8 bases match TRBD1. The germline V gene has CDR1 WNHNN and CDR2 SYGVQD (reference sequence). CDR3 length: 15 amino acids. Trimming cost V 6 bases and J 0 bases; bases outside gene matches: 5. This CDR3 is CASRGTGDSTDTQYF. CDR3 nucleotides: TGCGCCAGCAGGGGGACAGGCGATAGCACAGATACGCAGTATTTT.

The chain links TRBV21-1 to TRBJ1-2; the table calls TRBD1, which could not be checked here. TRBV21-1 is a recognized pseudogene. This CDR3 is 14 amino acids long. This CDR3 reads CASSPIYRGYGYTF. CDR3 bases: TGTGCCAGCAGCCCCATATACAGGGGCTATGGCTACACCTTC.

The chain carries TRBV15 and TRBJ2-7; 11 bases match TRBD2. The CDR3 is 15 residues long. Germline CDR1 LNHNV, CDR2 YYDKDF (reference sequence). With V trimmed by 3 bases and J by 2 bases, 3 bases remained unmatched. The CDR3 reads CATSSLAGGPYEQYF. Written as DNA, the CDR3 is TGTGCCACCAGCAGTCTAGCGGGAGGCCCCTACGAGCAGTACTTC.

The J gene is TRBJ1-4, the V gene TRBV4-2; D gene unclear. The V end was cut by 1 base, the J end by 8 bases, with 8 bases between. The CDR3 runs to 13 residues. Germline CDR1 is LGHNA and CDR2 is YNFKEQ. CDR3: CASSQVIPEKLFF. The CDR3, as DNA: TGTGCCAGCAGCCAAGTAATTCCCGAAAAACTGTTTTTT.

This chain uses TRBV3-1 (or the pseudogene TRBV3-2) with TRBJ1-2, with a possible D match to TRBD1 (5 bases). Trimming left V 4 bases short and J 4 bases short, with 19 bases between. The length of the CDR3 is 16 residues. CDR1 is LGHDT, CDR2 YNNKEL, per germline (reference sequence). CDR3 in DNA: TGTGCCAGCAGCCGCCAAAACAGGAGCCCGAGCTATGGCTACACCTTC. Its protein product is CASSRQNRSPSYGYTF.

Regarding this clone: Distinct nucleotide sequences in the sample also encode this CDR3. The rearrangement uses TRBV7-2 and TRBJ2-7, with 9 bases aligning to TRBD1. The germline V gene encodes CDR1 SGHTA and CDR2 FQGNSA. The CDR3 runs 13 residues. V shed 6 bases, J shed 2 bases, and the junction held 2 bases outside the gene matches. The CDR3 reads CASRRTGAYEQYF. The DNA of the CDR3 is TGTGCCAGCAGGAGGACAGGGGCCTACGAGCAGTACTTC.

The chain recombines TRBV7-2 with TRBJ2-1, with D tentatively TRBD2 (6 bases). CDR1 is SGHTA and CDR2 is FQGNSA in the germline V gene. V gave up 4 bases and J gave up 0 bases, with 13 bases separating them. This CDR3 region has 16 residues. The CDR3 protein is CASSYLRDFSYNEQFF. DNA for the CDR3: TGTGCCAGCAGCTACCTCCGGGACTTCTCCTACAATGAGCAGTTCTTC.

This sequence joins TRBV10-1 and TRBJ2-2, with 12 bases identical to TRBD2. The germline gives CDR1 WNHNN, CDR2 SYGVQD (reference sequence). The CDR3 spans 16 residues. The trim removed 6 bases at V and 5 bases at J, leaving 7 bases unmatched. The CDR3 protein is CASSLGLAGNTGELFF. CDR3 nucleotides: TGCGCCAGCAGCCTTGGACTAGCGGGAAATACCGGGGAGCTGTTTTTT.

This sequence joins TRBV18 and TRBJ1-1; D is ambiguous. Germline CDR1 reads KGHSH; CDR2 reads LQKENI. The CDR3 loop spans 12 amino acids. With 3 bases removed from V and 8 bases from J, the gap between germline ends came to 10 bases. CDR3 sequence: CASSPQATEAFF. CDR3 bases: TGTGCCAGCTCACCTCAGGCGACCGAAGCTTTCTTT.

The rearrangement links TRBV18 to TRBJ1-1; 10 bases are shared with TRBD1. V lost 6 bases and J lost 6; bases outside the gene matches: 7. Germline CDR1 and CDR2: KGHSH and LQKENI. CDR3 size: 14 residues. CDR3 nucleotide sequence: TGTGCCAGCTCGCTAGACAGGGGGCCTTCTGAAGCTTTCTTT. Its translation: CASSLDRGPSEAFF.

This clone was found once. This chain links TRBV6-5 with TRBJ1-6; 7 nucleotides match TRBD1. CDR1 is MNHEY, CDR2 SVGAGI, per germline. The V and J ends lost 2 bases and 6 bases, in that order; junction bases with no gene match: 7. There are 16 residues in the CDR3. CDR3 in amino acids: CASSYGTAFPNSPLHF. CDR3 DNA sequence: TGTGCCAGCAGTTACGGGACAGCTTTCCCTAATTCACCCCTCCACTTT.

The chain is built from TRBV19 and TRBJ1-5; D gene uncertain. The V end lost 1 base, the J end lost 3 bases, and 7 bases lay between the germline ends. The CDR3 spans 14 residues. Looked up from germline, CDR1 is LNHDA and CDR2 is SQIVND (reference sequence). The CDR3 DNA follows: TGTGCCAGTAGTATAGGAGGCTCCAATCAGCCCCAGCATTTT. This sequence encodes CASSIGGSNQPQHF.

The J gene is TRBJ1-2, the V gene TRBV7-2; 7 bases match TRBD1. The germline gives CDR1 SGHTA, CDR2 FQGNSA. V gave up 4 bases and J gave up 5 bases; unmatched junction bases: 10. CDR3 length equals 15 residues. The DNA of the CDR3 is TGTGCCAGCAGCTACCCCAGCCGGGACAGTTATGGCTACACCTTC. Protein product: CASSYPSRDSYGYTF.

The J gene is TRBJ1-1, the V gene TRBV27; the D gene is possibly TRBD1 (6 bases). V lost 4 bases to trimming and J lost 6 bases, with 21 bases between them. Germline CDR1 reads MNHEY; CDR2 reads SMNVEV (reference sequence). The CDR3 contains 16 residues. CDR3 in DNA: TGTGCCAGCAGTTCCAGCTCGATAGGGGGTTTGGCTGAAGCTTTCTTT. As protein: CASSSSSIGGLAEAFF.

The J gene is TRBJ2-1, the V gene TRBV7-2, with 14 bases identical to TRBD2. V was clipped by 5 bases and J by 8 bases; unmatched bases: 14. Germline V gene sequence: CDR1 SGHTA, CDR2 FQGNSA. This CDR3 spans 18 amino acids. The CDR3 sequence: CASSARLAGGGTNDEQFF. The CDR3 DNA reads TGTGCCAGCAGCGCAAGACTAGCGGGGGGGGGAACTAACGATGAGCAGTTCTTC.

In this sample, this clone turned up a few times. The CDR3 DNA sequence: TGTGCCAGCAGTTTTAGCGATTATAGCACAGATACGCAGTATTTT. Encoded protein: CASSFSDYSTDTQYF. The chain is built from TRBV6-5 and TRBJ2-3; D is possibly TRBD2 (5 bases). Germline V gene lookup returns CDR1 MNHEY and CDR2 SVGAGI. V was trimmed by 4 bases and J by 0 bases, leaving 11 bases between them. The CDR3 is 15 amino acids.